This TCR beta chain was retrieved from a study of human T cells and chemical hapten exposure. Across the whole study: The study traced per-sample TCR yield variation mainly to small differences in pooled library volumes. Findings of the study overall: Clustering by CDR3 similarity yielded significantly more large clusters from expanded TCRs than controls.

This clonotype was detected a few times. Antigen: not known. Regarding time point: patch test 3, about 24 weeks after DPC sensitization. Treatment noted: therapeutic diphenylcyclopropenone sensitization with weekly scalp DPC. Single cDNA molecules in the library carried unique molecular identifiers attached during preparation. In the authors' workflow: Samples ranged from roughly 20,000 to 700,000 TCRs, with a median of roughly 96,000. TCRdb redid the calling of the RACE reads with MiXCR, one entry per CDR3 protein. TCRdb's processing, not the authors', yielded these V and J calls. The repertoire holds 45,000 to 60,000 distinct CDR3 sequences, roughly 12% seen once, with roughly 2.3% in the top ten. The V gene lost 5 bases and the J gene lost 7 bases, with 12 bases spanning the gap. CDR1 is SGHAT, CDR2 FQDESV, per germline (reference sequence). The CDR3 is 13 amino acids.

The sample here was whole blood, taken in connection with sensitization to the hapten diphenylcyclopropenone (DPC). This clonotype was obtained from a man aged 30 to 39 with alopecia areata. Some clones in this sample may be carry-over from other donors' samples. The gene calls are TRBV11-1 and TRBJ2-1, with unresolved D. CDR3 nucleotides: TGTGCCAGCAGCCAGTCGGCAAGGAATGAGCAGTTCTTC. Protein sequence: CASSQSARNEQFF.